A selection of T cell receptor beta chains follows, all from one sample in a study of blood T cell repertoires in COVID-19. Data came from immunoSEQ multiplex PCR; TCRdb stores just in-frame clones and leaves some out. Of roughly 330,000 clones listed, about four fifths are singletons. Sequenced material: peripheral blood. These TCRs come from a woman in her 50s with acute or convalescent COVID-19. CDR3s include the opening cysteine and the closing phenylalanine or tryptophan. A D gene is named only where the DNA matches it firmly. Clone size is stated in some rows and not others, as once, few, many or a class when expanded.

TRBJ2-2,-,-,TRBV9,TGTGCCAGCAGCGCCCTCGTGAACACCGGGGAGCTGTTTTTT,CASSALVNTGELFF
TRBJ2-1,-,TRBD1,TRBV5-1,TGCGCCAGCAGCTCCCAACCCGGGACAGAGTACAATGAGCAGTTCTTC,CASSSQPGTEYNEQFF
TRBJ2-2,-,TRBD1,TRBV24-1,TGTGCCACCAAGGACAGGGGCCTCGCCGGGGAGCTGTTTTTT,CATKDRGLAGELFF
TRBJ1-1,-,-,TRBV5-1,TGCGCCAGCAGCTTCCAAGGGGAAACTGAAGCTTTCTTT,CASSFQGETEAFF
TRBJ1-5,-,TRBD1,TRBV7-8,TGTGCCAGCAGCTACCGGGACAGGGCCCAGCCCCAGCATTTT,CASSYRDRAQPQHF
TRBJ1-2,-,TRBD1,TRBV4-2,TGTGCCAGCAGCCAGGGGACAGGGTCGGCTGGCTACACCTTC,CASSQGTGSAGYTF
TRBJ2-1,-,TRBD2,TRBV7-2,TGTGCCAGCAGCCCTAGACTAGCGGGGACCTACAATGAGCAGTTCTTC,CASSPRLAGTYNEQFF
TRBJ1-1,-,-,TRBV11-2,TGTGCCAGCAGTAGCGGGGGGGCGCTTCCTGAAGCTTTCTTT,CASSSGGALPEAFF
TRBJ2-6,-,-,TRBV5-1,TGCGCCAGCAGCCCCACAAGCGAGGCCAACGTCCTGACTTTC,CASSPTSEANVLTF
TRBJ2-7,few,-,TRBV19,TGTGCCAGTAGTATATTCGGCGGGACCTCCTACGAGCAGTACTTC,CASSIFGGTSYEQYF
TRBJ1-1,few,-,TRBV6-1,TGTGCCAGCAGCAAGGACAGCCACACTGAAGCTTTCTTT,CASSKDSHTEAFF
TRBJ2-5,-,-,TRBV5-1,TGCGCCAGCAGCTTTAATAGGGGGAAGGAGACCCAGTACTTC,CASSFNRGKETQYF
TRBJ2-7,-,-,TRBV10-1,TGCGCCATCCTCCCCCCACTATACAGGGTTGGGAGCTCCTACGAGCAGTACTTC,CAILPPLYRVGSSYEQYF
TRBJ2-1,-,TRBD2,TRBV7-6,TGTGCCAGCAGCCCTACGACTAGCGGGGAGTACAATGAGCAGTTCTTC,CASSPTTSGEYNEQFF
TRBJ1-6,-,TRBD1,TRBV4-1,TGCGCCAGCAGCCACCTAGGACAGGGGGTTAAGTCACCCCTCCACTTT,CASSHLGQGVKSPLHF
TRBJ1-2,-,-,TRBV27,TGTGCCAGCAGTTTTACAGGGTCCTATGGCTACACCTTC,CASSFTGSYGYTF
TRBJ1-2,-,-,TRBV3-1/TRBV3-2,TGTGCCAGCAGCCCCCGCGGAGGTGGCTACACCTTC,CASSPRGGGYTF
TRBJ1-2,few,-,TRBV3-1/TRBV3-2,TGTGCCAGCAGCCAAGTCGGGAGGGGCTACACCTTC,CASSQVGRGYTF
TRBJ1-6,-,-,TRBV28,TGTGCCAGCAGTAGTGGAGGGGATAATTCACCCCTCCACTTT,CASSSGGDNSPLHF
TRBJ1-2,-,TRBD1,TRBV7-2,TGTGCCAGCAGCTTAGCGGGGACAGAGAGGCATGGCTACACCTTC,CASSLAGTERHGYTF
TRBJ2-1,-,TRBD2,TRBV3-1/TRBV3-2,TGTGCCAGCAGCCATGACGTTGCTTCCGGGACTAGCGGTCACAATGAGCAGTTCTTC,CASSHDVASGTSGHNEQFF
TRBJ2-1,-,-,TRBV5-6,TGTGCCAGCATCGATACGGGATCGAGGTGGGACTCCTACAATGAGCAGTTCTTC,CASIDTGSRWDSYNEQFF
TRBJ1-5,few,-,TRBV6-5,TGTGCCAGCAGGCGCGGGAATCCAAATCAGCCCCAGCATTTT,CASRRGNPNQPQHF
TRBJ2-3,-,TRBD1,TRBV24-1,TGTGCCACCAGTGATGGCCACAGGGGAGATACGCAGTATTTT,CATSDGHRGDTQYF
TRBJ2-1,-,-,TRBV2,TGTGCCAGCAGTACAGCTAGCGCGAGCTCCTACAATGAGCAGTTCTTC,CASSTASASSYNEQFF
TRBJ2-4,-,-,TRBV5-4,TGTGCCAGCAGCTTACAGGGTGCCAAAAACATTCAGTACTTC,CASSLQGAKNIQYF
TRBJ1-1,-,-,TRBV5-1,TGCGCCAGCAGAGGCCGGGGGGACTTAGACACTGAAGCTTTCTTT,CASRGRGDLDTEAFF
TRBJ2-7,-,-,TRBV19,TGTGCCAGTAGTGGGGGGAGCTCCTACGAGCAGTACTTC,CASSGGSSYEQYF
TRBJ2-2,-,TRBD1,TRBV6-5,TGTGCCAGCAGTATGGACAGGGTGTCGGGGGAGCTGTTTTTT,CASSMDRVSGELFF
TRBJ2-5,-,-,TRBV9,TGTGCCAGCAGCGTAGCCACGGTACAAGAGACCCAGTACTTC,CASSVATVQETQYF
TRBJ2-2,-,TRBD1,TRBV2,TGTGCCAGCAGCCTTACAGGGGCCGGGGAGCTGTTTTTT,CASSLTGAGELFF
TRBJ2-3,-,-,TRBV7-3,TGTGCCAGCAGCTTAATAGGGGGGGCTAGCGGCACAGATACGCAGTATTTT,CASSLIGGASGTDTQYF
TRBJ2-5,-,TRBD2,TRBV7-8,TGTGCCAGCAGCTTAAAGCTAGCGGGGTCACAAGAGACCCAGTACTTC,CASSLKLAGSQETQYF
TRBJ2-2,-,TRBD1,TRBV29-1,TGCAGCGTTGAAGATCTTGGGACAGCAGACGGGGAGCTGTTTTTT,CSVEDLGTADGELFF
TRBJ2-3,once,TRBD2,TRBV5-1,TGCGCCAGCAGTAGCGGGGGAAGCACAGATACGCAGTATTTT,CASSSGGSTDTQYF
TRBJ2-5,-,-,TRBV18,TGTGCCAGCTCAAGGGACTCATCGTGGGAGACCCAGTACTTC,CASSRDSSWETQYF
TRBJ1-6,-,-,TRBV19,TGTGCCAGTAGTCCTGGAAGAAGGGGCTCACCCCTCCACTTT,CASSPGRRGSPLHF
TRBJ1-1,-,-,TRBV6-5,TGTGCCAGCAGTCTCGGTCGTAGTCTGAACACTGAAGCTTTCTTT,CASSLGRSLNTEAFF